Shown below are 17 T cell receptor beta chains from a single sample sequenced in a study of blood T cells in healthy people across ages (dated by TCRdb to about 2015). The library was obtained by 5' RACE. The listed sequencing device is Illumina HiSeq 2500. A second PCR of roughly 6 to 11 cycles was performed with a sample-barcoded 5' primer and a J-beta primer mix. Through fastp at Q25 and MiXCR, TCRdb rebuilt clones from the public reads, retaining in-frame beta chains. Merged by CDR3 protein, the rows form single entries marked with the most common genes and DNA. Within this sample are about 780,000 distinct CDR3 sequences, with roughly 25% of them counted one time only. The top ten constitute less than 3.5% of the sample. The same specimen was also included in a second study, on T cells of mothers and their children.

Material: blood. These receptor sequences come from a boy younger than 18 in good health.

This clonotype appeared a few times. This chain uses TRBV7-2 with TRBJ2-6, with D possibly being TRBD2 (5 bases). V lost 7 bases and J lost 1, with 14 bases in between. This CDR3 region has 16 residues. The V gene's germline CDR1 is SGHTA and CDR2 FQGNSA. CDR3 bases: TGTGCCAGCAACCAAGGCGGGTCTTCTGGGGCCAACGTCCTGACTTTC. This translates into CASNQGGSSGANVLTF.

This clonotype was counted between two and nine times. The chain couples TRBV12-3 or TRBV12-4 to TRBJ2-3; 9 positions match TRBD1. V trimming: 5 bases; J trimming: 1 base; junction bases outside the gene matches: 7. CDR3 length: 16 amino acids. The CDR3 here is CASSPIQGAGTDTQYF. CDR3 sequence (DNA): TGTGCCAGCAGTCCGATACAGGGGGCGGGCACAGATACGCAGTATTTT.

The chain combines TRBV5-1 with TRBJ2-5; D gene uncertain. The CDR3 length is 14 residues. Trimming removed 1 base at V and 3 bases at J, with 10 bases between. Germline values: CDR1 SGHRS, CDR2 YFSETQ. The CDR3 loop reads CASSLWSREETQYF. DNA of the CDR3: TGCGCCAGCAGCTTGTGGAGCCGTGAAGAGACCCAGTACTTC.

The V and J genes are TRBV15 and TRBJ2-7, with TRBD1 as a possible D gene (7 bases). Germline loops: CDR1 LNHNV, CDR2 YYDKDF (reference sequence). This CDR3 has 15 residues. Trimming removed 3 bases from V and 3 bases from J, with 15 bases in between. The CDR3 reads CATSRGGQGGYEQYF. The CDR3 DNA is TGTGCCACCAGCAGGGGTGGCCAGGGGGGCTACGAGCAGTACTTC. The full variable domain, rest sourced from reference TRBV15 and TRBJ2-7, is DAMVIQNPRYQVTQFGKPVTLSCSQTLNHNVMYWYQQKSSQAPKLLFHYYDKDFNNEADTPDNFQSRRPNTSFCFLDIRSPGLGDTAMYLCATSRGGQGGYEQYFGPGTRLTVT.

DNA of the CDR3: TGCGCCAGCAGCTTGGCCGTCGGGGGGCAAGAGACCCAGTACTTC. Translated: CASSLAVGGQETQYF. The chain couples TRBV5-1 to TRBJ2-5, with 7 nucleotides matching TRBD2. CDR1 and CDR2 (germline): SGHRS, YFSETQ. The CDR3 spans 15 residues. Germline trimming cut 0 bases from V and 2 bases from J; bases unmatched to any gene: 4.

There are a few counts of this clonotype. This sequence joins TRBV20-1 and TRBJ2-2, with D unclear. The CDR3 has 13 amino acids. The germline V gene has CDR1 DFQATT and CDR2 SNEGSKA (reference sequence). V dropped 0 bases and J dropped 6 bases, with 8 bases sitting between them. The CDR3 bases are TGCAGTGCTAGAGATCTGGGTGCCGGGGAGCTGTTTTTT. Its protein is CSARDLGAGELFF.

The chain carries TRBV18 and TRBJ1-3; the D is unclear. The CDR3 covers 16 residues. Germline-derived CDR1 and CDR2 are KGHSH and LQKENI. The V and J ends lost 2 bases and 0 bases respectively, with 11 bases between them. CDR3 nucleotide sequence: TGTGCCAGCTCACCAGGAGGAAAGAGCTCTGGAAACACCATATATTTT. Translated, it gives CASSPGGKSSGNTIYF.

The V gene is TRBV29-1, the J gene TRBJ2-3; D might be TRBD1 (6 bases). In germline, CDR1 is SQVTM, CDR2 ANQGSEA. This CDR3 has 13 residues. V was pared by 7 bases and J by 3 bases, with 14 bases between. The CDR3 DNA sequence: TGCAGCGCTTCAGGGACAATAACAGATACGCAGTATTTT. Its translation is CSASGTITDTQYF.

The V call is TRBV5-1, the J call TRBJ2-4; TRBD2 matches at 10 bases. This CDR3 has 16 amino acids. Germline lookup yields CDR1 SGHRS and CDR2 YFSETQ. V trimming: 0 bases; J trimming: 11 bases; junction bases outside the gene matches: 11. CDR3 nucleotides: TGCGCCAGCAGCTTGGAGGCTAGCGGGGGCCTAAGACTTCAGTACTTC. This codes for CASSLEASGGLRLQYF.

This chain connects TRBV12-3 or TRBV12-4 to TRBJ1-2; D gene uncertain. V was cut by 5 bases and J by 5 bases, with 9 bases left in between. The CDR3 extends over 12 amino acids. The CDR3 region is CASSPWPYGYTF. DNA for the CDR3: TGTGCCAGCAGTCCCTGGCCTTATGGCTACACCTTC.

This clonotype has more than one count but fewer than ten. Germline and junction disagree at one end, which may indicate a read error. The DNA for the CDR3 is TGTGCCAGCAGTGAAGGTTCCATTATAGGGGACTTC. Protein: CASSEGSIIGDF. This chain uses TRBV2 with TRBJ2-7; possibly TRBD1 for D (5 bases). Germline V gene sequence: CDR1 SNHLY, CDR2 FYNNEI. This CDR3 comprises 12 residues.

This clonotype was observed a few times. An end of the junction does not agree with germline; a read error may underlie this. This chain uses TRBV12-3 or TRBV12-4 with TRBJ1-2; 7 bases line up with TRBD1. CDR3 length: 13 residues. The CDR3 loop is CASSRQGHYGYTF. The CDR3 region has the DNA TGTGCCAGCAGTCGACAGGGACACTACGGCTACACCTTC.

The gene calls are TRBV29-1 and TRBJ2-5; possibly TRBD1 or TRBD2 for D (5 bases each). Trimming removed 4 bases at V and 3 bases at J, with 15 bases between. CDR1 and CDR2 from the germline V gene are SQVTM and ANQGSEA. This CDR3 spans 14 amino acids. CDR3 DNA sequence: TGCAGCGTTGCGTCTGTGAGGGGAAAAGAGACCCAGTACTTC. The encoded protein is CSVASVRGKETQYF.

About this clonotype itself: It is likely a read error, because the conserved phenylalanine at the end of the CDR3 is missing. This rearrangement joins TRBV5-1 to TRBJ2-7; D gene uncertain. Germline-derived CDR1 and CDR2 are SGHRS and YFSETQ. The V end was cut by 4 bases, the J end by 0 bases, with 5 bases between. This CDR3 is built from 12 residues. CDR3 residues: CASSTLSYEQYL. The CDR3 region has the DNA TGCGCCAGCAGCACACTCTCCTACGAGCAGTACCTC.

The CDR3 coding sequence is TGTGCCAGCAGCCAAGGAAACGGTCCCTCCTACGAGCAGTACTTC. This gives the protein CASSQGNGPSYEQYF. The V call is TRBV14, the J call TRBJ2-7; no clear D. This CDR3 contains 15 residues. Germline CDR1 is SGHDN and CDR2 is FVKESK. The V end lost 1 base, the J end lost 0 bases, and 10 bases lay between the germline ends.

The V gene is TRBV27, the J gene TRBJ2-2, with TRBD1 identical over 8 bases. The V gene end was trimmed by 8 bases and the J gene end by 7 bases; junction bases not matched to a gene: 12. Germline V gives CDR1 MNHEY, CDR2 SMNVEV (reference sequence). CDR3 length: 15 amino acids. CDR3 nucleotides: TGTGCCAGCTATTCAGGGGGCTGGTATAGCGGGGAGCTGTTTTTT. Protein sequence: CASYSGGWYSGELFF.

This clonotype has at least ten counts. The gene calls are TRBV29-1 and TRBJ2-5, with TRBD1 matching 7 bases. Near its end, the DNA agrees better with TRBJ2-7, so the J call may be wrong. The CDR3 runs to 13 residues. Per the germline V gene, CDR1 is SQVTM and CDR2 is ANQGSEA. Here the CDR3 DNA reads TGCAGCGTGCATGTCCGGGACAGCTACGAGCAGTACTTC. Amino acids: CSVHVRDSYEQYF.